This TCR beta chain was recorded in a study of shared clonotypes between healthy human individuals. Turning to the study itself: The plates for each donor numbered three CD4 naive, three CD4 memory, two CD8 naive and one CD8 memory.

Overall study findings and caveats: Clonotypes which were not shared had lower generation probabilities than clonotypes that all four donors shared. Among the subsets, naive ones generally showed larger estimated richness than memory ones.

Germline-derived CDR1 and CDR2 are SNHLY and FYNNEI. With V trimmed by 4 bases and J by 2 bases, 1 base remained unmatched. The CDR3 consists of 15 residues. Positive CCR7 selection of CD45RO-negative cells yielded the naive CD8 cells, and terminally differentiated effector memory CD45RA+ cells were excluded. As to this clone: Its antigen is not identified.

Measured with immunoSEQ multiplex PCR; TCRdb has only the in-frame clones, and not every one. In the table there are 2 million to 2.5 million clones, roughly 94% of which are singletons. This receptor was taken from a man aged 18 to 29 in good health. Sequenced input: naive CD8+ T cells sorted from blood. This rearrangement joins TRBV2 to TRBJ2-1; 11 nucleotides agree with TRBD2. The CDR3 coding sequence is TGTGCCAGCAGTGTAGCGGGAGGGGCCTACAATGAGCAGTTCTTC. Translated, it gives CASSVAGGAYNEQFF.